This T cell receptor (beta chain) came from a study of blood T cell repertoires in COVID-19. TCRdb keeps only in-frame clones here, not all; method: immunoSEQ multiplex PCR. The table has over 200,000 clones, about 80% seen once. CDR3 length: 15 amino acids. CDR1 LGHNA and CDR2 YNFKEQ come from the germline V gene. V lost 0 bases and J 3 bases, leaving 9 bases between the germline ends. This receptor was obtained from a man aged 50-59 years with active or convalescent COVID-19. V gene TRBV4-2 combines with J gene TRBJ1-3, with a weak D call TRBD1 (5 bases). Sequenced sample: peripheral blood. DNA for the CDR3: TGTGCCAGCAGCCAAGACAGGGCGGTTGGAAACACCATATATTTT. Protein sequence: CASSQDRAVGNTIYF.